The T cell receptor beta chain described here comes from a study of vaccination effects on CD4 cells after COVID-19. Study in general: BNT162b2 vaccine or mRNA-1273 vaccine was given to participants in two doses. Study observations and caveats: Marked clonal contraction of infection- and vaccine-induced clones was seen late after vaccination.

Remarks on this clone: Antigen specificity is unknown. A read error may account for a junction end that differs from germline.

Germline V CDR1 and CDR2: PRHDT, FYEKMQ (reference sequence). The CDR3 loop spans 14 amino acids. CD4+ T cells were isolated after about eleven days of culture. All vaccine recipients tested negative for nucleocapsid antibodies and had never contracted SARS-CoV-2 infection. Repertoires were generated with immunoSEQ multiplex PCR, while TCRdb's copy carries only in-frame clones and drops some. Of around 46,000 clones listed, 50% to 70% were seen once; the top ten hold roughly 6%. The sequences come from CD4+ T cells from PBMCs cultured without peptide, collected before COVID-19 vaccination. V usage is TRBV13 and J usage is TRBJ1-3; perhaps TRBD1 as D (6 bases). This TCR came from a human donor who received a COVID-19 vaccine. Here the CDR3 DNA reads TGTGCCAGCAGCATAGGACAGTATGGAAACACCATATATTTT. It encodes CASSIGQYGNTIYF.